These T cell receptor beta chains were read from a single sample in a study of STAT5B mutations in CD4+ large granular lymphocyte leukemia. Data came from immunoSEQ multiplex PCR; TCRdb stores just in-frame clones and leaves some out. The sample holds some 40,000 clones, 80% to 90% seen once. Sequencing was carried out using CD4+ T cells from blood buffy coats. Source of these receptors: a human donor in good health. Both conserved end residues are part of each CDR3. The D gene is left open where the match is weak. Clone size is shown for a subset of rows, as once, few, many or a class of expanded clone.

abundance	d_gene	j_gene	v_gene	CDR3nt	CDR3aa
.	TRBD1	TRBJ1-4	TRBV5-1	TGCGCCAGCAGCGCCACAGGGGGCCCTAATGAAAAACTGTTTTTT	CASSATGGPNEKLFF
.	TRBD1	TRBJ1-3	TRBV4-3	TGCGCCAGCAGCCAAGATCGCCGACAGGGGTATTTCTCTGGAAACACCATATATTTT	CASSQDRRQGYFSGNTIYF
.	TRBD2	TRBJ2-1	TRBV7-6	TGTGCCAGCAGCTCGACTAGCGCCCACAATGAGCAGTTCTTC	CASSSTSAHNEQFF
.	TRBD1	TRBJ1-5	TRBV29-1	TGCAGCGTGACAACGGGACAGGGGTATAGCAATCAGCCCCAGCATTTT	CSVTTGQGYSNQPQHF
.	.	TRBJ1-2	TRBV6-5	TGTGCCAGCAGTTGGGGGCGCGGATCCTATGGCTACACCTTC	CASSWGRGSYGYTF
.	.	TRBJ1-1	TRBV28	TGTGCCAGCAGCAATCGACTCCGGGGAGCTTTCTTT	CASSNRLRGAFF
.	TRBD1	TRBJ2-7	TRBV7-9	TGTGCCAGCAGCCTGGGACAGGGGAGAAAGCAGTACTTC	CASSLGQGRKQYF
.	TRBD2	TRBJ2-7	TRBV6-5	TGTGCCAGCAGTTGGACTAGCGGGAGTCCCTACGAGCAGTACTTC	CASSWTSGSPYEQYF
.	.	TRBJ2-1	TRBV7-3	TGTGCCAGCAGCTTAACGCCCACCCGGGGGAATGAGCAGTTCTTC	CASSLTPTRGNEQFF
.	TRBD2	TRBJ2-3	TRBV5-1	TGCGCCAGCACTCTTCTAGCGGGGCCTAGCACAGATACGCAGTATTTT	CASTLLAGPSTDTQYF
few	.	TRBJ1-1	TRBV7-9	TGTGCCAGCAGCTTAGTACGGGCCATGAACACTGAAGCTTTCTTT	CASSLVRAMNTEAFF
.	.	TRBJ2-2	TRBV7-9	TGTGCCAGCAGCCTAAAGGGGTACACCGGGGAGCTGTTTTTT	CASSLKGYTGELFF
.	.	TRBJ1-1	TRBV30	TGTGCCTGGAGTGAAGCTTTACCTGAAGCTTTCTTT	CAWSEALPEAFF
once	.	TRBJ2-7	TRBV6-1	TGTGCCAGCAGTCGCCAGGAGTACGAGCAGTACTTC	CASSRQEYEQYF
.	TRBD1	TRBJ1-2	TRBV28	TGTGCCAGCAGTCTCCCCGGGACAGGGGTCTATGGCTACACCTTC	CASSLPGTGVYGYTF
.	.	TRBJ2-6	TRBV11-2	TGTGCCAGCAGCTTATTTGTATCTGGGGCCAACGTCCTGACTTTC	CASSLFVSGANVLTF
few	.	TRBJ2-7	TRBV7-9	TGTGCCAGCAGCTTGAGTCCCTACGAGCAGTACTTC	CASSLSPYEQYF
.	TRBD1	TRBJ2-7	TRBV6-1	TGTGCCAGCAGTACCCGGACAGGGGGCGCGGACGAGCAGTACTTC	CASSTRTGGADEQYF